A single sample is the source of the 24 T cell receptor beta chains below, sequenced in a study of T cell changes during pregnancy in multiple sclerosis (dated by TCRdb to the late 2010s). Libraries were prepared through the immunoSEQ multiplex PCR assay. TCRdb carries this immuneACCESS record with in-frame sequences only. Its versions omit some clonotypes, under half of them owing to an unresolved V gene in the studies checked, with the rest unexplained. This sample lists tens of thousands of clones; 96% were detected once. The top ten hold approximately 1% of the sample. The starting material was peripheral blood, obtained in the second trimester of pregnancy. The source of these receptors is a female donor with multiple sclerosis, enrolled in a pregnancy study.

This chain joins TRBV27 and TRBJ1-1; TRBD1 matches 8 bases. CDR3 length equals 12 residues. Germline CDR1 reads MNHEY; CDR2 reads SMNVEV (reference sequence). Trimming cost V 2 bases and J 12 bases; bases outside gene matches: 5. The CDR3 sequence is CASSLRQGATFF. The CDR3, as DNA: TGTGCCAGCAGTTTACGGCAGGGGGCAACTTTCTTT.

The chain uses TRBV18 and TRBJ1-1, with D possibly being TRBD1 (6 bases). Germline loops: CDR1 KGHSH, CDR2 LQKENI. The CDR3 runs to 14 residues. V shed 6 bases and J shed 5 bases, with 16 bases lying between them. Here the CDR3 reads CASSPPRGLTEAFF. CDR3 nucleotides: TGTGCCAGCTCCCCCCCTAGGGGGTTAACTGAAGCTTTCTTT.

The chain couples TRBV19 to TRBJ1-1, with 9 positions matching TRBD1. V shed 10 bases and J 5 bases; nucleotides not matched to a gene: 11. This CDR3 contains 14 residues. In germline, CDR1 is LNHDA, CDR2 SQIVND (reference sequence). The CDR3 coding sequence is TGTGCCACCAGAGCCGGGACAGGGCGGACTGAAGCTTTCTTT. Its translation: CATRAGTGRTEAFF.

The chain links TRBV7-2 to TRBJ1-2; no reliable D call. V lost 4 bases, J lost 4 bases, and 7 bases lay in between. The CDR3 has 12 amino acids. Germline V gene sequence: CDR1 SGHTA, CDR2 FQGNSA. Written as DNA, the CDR3 is TGTGCCAGCAGCTCGGGTGCCTATGGCTACACCTTC. Amino acids: CASSSGAYGYTF.

CDR3: CATSRWRGQGAIPRGYTQYF. The CDR3 bases are TGTGCCACCAGCAGATGGAGGGGACAGGGGGCTATCCCGAGGGGATATACGCAGTATTTT. The rearrangement links TRBV15 to TRBJ2-3, with TRBD1 matching 12 bases. CDR3 size: 20 residues. The germline V gene encodes CDR1 LNHNV and CDR2 YYDKDF (reference sequence). With 2 bases clipped from V and 7 bases from J, the junction kept 19 bases outside the gene matches.

V is TRBV5-4 and J is TRBJ1-2; 8 bases map to TRBD1. Germline CDR1 is SGHNT and CDR2 is YYREEE (reference sequence). The CDR3 extends over 13 amino acids. The V gene end was trimmed by 4 bases and the J gene end by 10 bases; junction bases not matched to a gene: 9. This CDR3 is CASSPYGTGNYTF. The CDR3 bases are TGTGCCAGCAGCCCATATGGGACAGGCAACTACACCTTC.

This clone was observed once. In nucleotides, the CDR3 is TGTGCCAGCAGCCAACTCCAGGGGGCCAACGTCCTGACTTTC. It codes for CASSQLQGANVLTF. The chain joins TRBV14 to TRBJ2-6; D remains unclear. The CDR3 extends over 14 amino acids. The germline gives CDR1 SGHDN, CDR2 FVKESK. V dropped 2 bases and J dropped 4 bases, with 6 bases sitting between them. The full variable domain, rest sourced from reference TRBV14 and TRBJ2-6, is EAGVTQFPSHSVIEKGQTVTLRCDPISGHDNLYWYRRVMGKEIKFLLHFVKESKQDESGMPNNRFLAERTGGTYSTLKVQPAELEDSGVYFCASSQLQGANVLTFGAGSRLTVL.

The V call is TRBV27, the J call TRBJ2-3; 11 bases match TRBD1. Germline lookup yields CDR1 MNHEY and CDR2 SMNVEV (reference sequence). The junction had 12 bases not matched to a gene; V was cut back by 5 bases and J by 11 bases. This CDR3 spans 15 amino acids. The CDR3 DNA reads TGTGCCAGCAGTGTTGGGACAGGGGGGCAACTCAAGCAGTATTTT. Translation gives CASSVGTGGQLKQYF.

The chain carries TRBV19 and TRBJ2-1, with TRBD2 as a possible D gene (7 bases). Germline CDR1 is LNHDA and CDR2 is SQIVND (reference sequence). Trimming stripped 7 bases from V and 1 base from J, with 14 bases between. The CDR3 length is 15 residues. CDR3 sequence: CASTRGGGSYNEQFF. In DNA form, the CDR3 reads TGTGCCAGTACCAGAGGGGGGGGGTCCTACAATGAGCAGTTCTTC.

The V and J genes are TRBV18 and TRBJ2-5; 9 bases are shared with TRBD1. There are 15 residues in the CDR3. With 7 bases clipped from V and 4 bases from J, the junction kept 10 bases outside the gene matches. CDR1 is KGHSH, CDR2 LQKENI, per germline. The CDR3 spells CASLSTTGGGETQYF. In nucleotides, the CDR3 is TGTGCCAGCTTATCAACGACAGGGGGTGGAGAGACCCAGTACTTC.

The chain has TRBV7-8 and TRBJ2-5; D may be TRBD2 (6 bases). Trimming removed 1 base from V and 4 bases from J, with 16 bases in between. CDR3 length equals 16 residues. CDR1 SGHVS and CDR2 FQNEAQ come from the germline V gene. The chain's CDR3 is CASSLVTGLSGETQYF. The DNA for the CDR3 is TGTGCCAGCAGCTTAGTCACAGGACTAAGTGGAGAGACCCAGTACTTC.

Comments on this clone: The sample holds other DNA sequences that translate to the same CDR3. The chain employs TRBV30 and TRBJ2-7; weak D call: TRBD2 (5 bases). The V gene lost 1 base and the J gene lost 0 bases, with 7 bases spanning the gap. Germline CDR1 is GTSNPN and CDR2 is SVGIG (reference sequence). This CDR3 comprises 13 residues. CDR3 region: CAWSDGSSYEQYF. CDR3 sequence (DNA): TGTGCCTGGAGTGATGGGAGCTCCTACGAGCAGTACTTC.

V is TRBV4-3 and J is TRBJ1-5, with unresolved D. There are 17 residues in the CDR3. Trimming took off 0 bases at V and 3 bases at J, with 15 bases between the two ends. CDR1 and CDR2 (germline): LGHNA, YSLEER. CDR3 bases: TGCGCCAGCAGCCAAGAAATCTGGCAGACATACAATCAGCCCCAGCATTTT. It encodes CASSQEIWQTYNQPQHF.

V usage is TRBV18 and J usage is TRBJ2-2; maybe TRBD2 (5 bases). V was shortened by 2 bases and J by 5 bases, with 15 bases between the two germline ends. The CDR3 sequence is 16 residues long. Germline V gene lookup returns CDR1 KGHSH and CDR2 LQKENI. CDR3 residues: CASSPALAGGTGELFF. The CDR3 DNA is TGTGCCAGCTCACCAGCTCTAGCAGGCGGGACCGGGGAGCTGTTTTTT. Together with reference TRBV18 and TRBJ2-2, the CDR3 gives the full variable domain: NAGVMQNPRHLVRRRGQEARLRCSPMKGHSHVYWYRQLPEEGLKFMVYLQKENIIDESGMPKERFSAEFPKEGPSILRIQQVVRGDSAAYFCASSPALAGGTGELFFGEGSRLTVL.

The chain links TRBV7-2 to TRBJ2-7, with D possibly matching TRBD2 (7 bases). In germline, CDR1 is SGHTA, CDR2 FQGNSA. The CDR3 is 13 amino acids. The V end lost 8 bases, the J end lost 1 base, and 12 bases lay between the germline ends. The CDR3 region has the DNA TGTGCCAGCGGGAGGGGGGCATCCTACGAGCAGTACTTC. It specifies CASGRGASYEQYF.

V gene TRBV27 combines with J gene TRBJ2-7; 9 bases are shared with TRBD2. Germline CDR1 is MNHEY and CDR2 is SMNVEV (reference sequence). J was trimmed by 1 base and V by 5 bases; bases with no gene match: 6. This CDR3 is 15 amino acids long. CDR3 residues: CASSLAGSLSYEQYF. For the CDR3, the DNA is TGTGCCAGCAGTCTAGCGGGATCGTTATCCTACGAGCAGTACTTC.

The V gene is TRBV7-3, the J gene TRBJ2-1, with 8 bases that match TRBD1. Trimming took 5 bases from V and 2 from J; bases not matched to a gene: 5. This CDR3 contains 15 residues. The germline V gene has CDR1 SGHTA and CDR2 FQGTGA. The CDR3 protein is CASSPTGGPYNEQFF. The CDR3, as DNA: TGTGCCAGCAGCCCTACAGGGGGACCCTACAATGAGCAGTTCTTC.

The genes are TRBV29-1 and TRBJ2-5; 8 bases agree with TRBD2. This CDR3 has 15 amino acids. Germline CDR1 is SQVTM and CDR2 is ANQGSEA. V shed 2 bases and J 1 base; nucleotides not matched to a gene: 6. CDR3 nucleotide sequence: TGCAGCGTTGAATTTCGGCGGGAGGCCCAAGAGACCCAGTACTTC. Amino acids: CSVEFRREAQETQYF.

The count of this clone is one. This chain connects TRBV7-8 to TRBJ2-7; tentative D call: TRBD2 (5 bases). Germline CDR1 and CDR2: SGHVS and FQNEAQ. The CDR3 consists of 12 residues. V lost 4 bases, J lost 3 bases, and 7 bases lay in between. The CDR3 is CASSSSGYEQYF. The DNA of the CDR3 is TGTGCCAGCAGCTCGAGCGGCTACGAGCAGTACTTC.

The chain employs TRBV5-1 and TRBJ1-2; weak D call: TRBD1 (6 bases). V was cut by 0 bases and J by 5 bases, with 14 bases left in between. This CDR3 has 15 amino acids. Germline V gives CDR1 SGHRS, CDR2 YFSETQ. The CDR3 DNA is TGCGCCAGCAGCTTGGACAGTCAGGGGCCTTATGGCTACACCTTC. This translates into CASSLDSQGPYGYTF. Based on the CDR3 plus reference TRBV5-1 and TRBJ1-2, the full variable domain is KAGVTQTPRYLIKTRGQQVTLSCSPISGHRSVSWYQQTPGQGLQFLFEYFSETQRNKGNFPGRFSGRQFSNSRSEMNVSTLELGDSALYLCASSLDSQGPYGYTFGSGTRLTVV.

The CDR3 spells CASSEDRLRGYTF. DNA of the CDR3: TGTGCCAGCAGTGAGGACAGGTTGCGTGGCTACACCTTC. This chain uses TRBV6-5 with TRBJ1-2; 7 bases agree with TRBD1. The V gene's germline CDR1 is MNHEY and CDR2 SVGAGI. J lost 7 bases, V lost 5 bases, and 7 bases had no gene match. The CDR3 extends over 13 amino acids.

V is TRBV27 and J is TRBJ2-1; 9 bases are shared with TRBD2. The junction had 14 bases not matched to a gene; V was cut back by 7 bases and J by 4 bases. The CDR3 extends over 17 amino acids. Germline CDR1 reads MNHEY; CDR2 reads SMNVEV (reference sequence). CDR3 nucleotides: TGTGCCAGCACCCTAAGGCCCGGGACTAGCCCTTACAATGAGCAGTTCTTC. It encodes CASTLRPGTSPYNEQFF.

The V gene is TRBV15, the J gene TRBJ1-4; a possible D gene is TRBD1 (5 bases). Germline CDR1 and CDR2: LNHNV and YYDKDF (reference sequence). V was cut by 5 bases and J by 8 bases, with 9 bases left in between. The CDR3 totals 12 residues. The DNA for the CDR3 is TGTGCCACCAGCCCGGGGGGGGAAAAACTGTTTTTT. This translates into CATSPGGEKLFF.

The CDR3 region is CASSLGQEAFF. In DNA form, the CDR3 reads TGTGCCAGCAGCCTCGGACAGGAAGCTTTCTTT. The rearrangement links TRBV5-6 to TRBJ1-1, with a tentative D call TRBD1 (6 bases). The CDR3 contains 11 residues. Germline loops: CDR1 SGHDT, CDR2 YYEEEE. Trimming removed 4 bases from V and 8 bases from J, with 9 bases in between.